A selection of T cell receptor beta chains follows, all from one sample in a study of brain T cells in children with intractable seizures. The data were produced by immunoSEQ multiplex PCR, yet TCRdb's version contains in-frame clones alone and is incomplete. The table includes 300,000 to 400,000 clones, 85% to 95% detected once. The starting material was peripheral blood, obtained 5 to 6 months after surgery. The receptor source for this set is a boy under two years old with tuberous sclerosis and intractable seizures. CDR3s include the opening cysteine and the closing phenylalanine or tryptophan. A D gene is named only where the DNA matches it firmly. Expanded clones are given a class, and other clones once, few, many or no size at all.

d_call j_call v_call clone_size cdr3_aa cdr3_nt
TRBD1 TRBJ1-2 TRBV2 - CALRTGETYGYTF TGTGCCCTTAGGACAGGGGAGACCTATGGCTACACCTTC
- TRBJ2-7 TRBV11-3 once CASSDRTPYEQYF TGTGCCAGCAGCGACAGGACACCCTACGAGCAGTACTTC
TRBD1 TRBJ2-7 TRBV18 - CASSPGQGNEQYF TGTGCCAGCTCCCCGGGACAGGGAAACGAGCAGTACTTC
- TRBJ1-1 TRBV27 - CASSLLSAVNTEAFF TGTGCCAGCAGTTTATTATCAGCCGTGAACACTGAAGCTTTCTTT
- TRBJ1-6 TRBV5-6 once CASSLGREAYNSPLHF TGTGCCAGCAGCTTGGGGAGGGAGGCCTATAATTCACCCCTCCACTTT
- TRBJ1-1 TRBV7-9 few CASSSSRRENTEAFF TGTGCCAGCAGCTCCTCTAGACGGGAAAACACTGAAGCTTTCTTT
TRBD1 TRBJ1-1 TRBV19 - CASSRTGNTEAFF TGTGCCAGTAGTCGGACAGGGAACACTGAAGCTTTCTTT
- TRBJ2-3 TRBV6-4 few CASSDGGPTDTQYF TGTGCCAGCAGTGATGGGGGGCCCACAGATACGCAGTATTTT
- TRBJ2-3 TRBV16 - CASSQSGPTTDTQYF TGTGCCAGCAGCCAATCTGGACCGACCACAGATACGCAGTATTTT
- TRBJ1-2 TRBV5-4 - CASSPLGRGWYGYTF TGTGCCAGCAGCCCCCTTGGACGGGGGTGGTATGGCTACACCTTC
TRBD1 TRBJ1-1 TRBV7-9 - CASIPTGYTEAFF TGTGCCAGCATCCCGACAGGGTACACTGAAGCTTTCTTT
- TRBJ2-3 TRBV19 - CASSMGVGDTQYF TGTGCCAGTAGTATGGGGGTAGGAGATACGCAGTATTTT
- TRBJ1-1 TRBV6-5 once CASSYGRGTEAFF TGTGCCAGCAGTTACGGCAGGGGCACTGAAGCTTTCTTT
TRBD2 TRBJ2-1 TRBV29-1 - CSVDGGIAGVGEQFF TGCAGCGTTGACGGGGGAATAGCGGGGGTGGGAGAGCAGTTCTTC
TRBD1 TRBJ2-1 TRBV5-1 once CASSLQTGGNEQFF TGCGCCAGCAGCTTGCAGACAGGGGGAAATGAGCAGTTCTTC
- TRBJ1-1 TRBV7-9 few CASSTYLANTEAFF TGTGCCAGCAGCACATATCTGGCGAACACTGAAGCTTTCTTT
- TRBJ1-1 TRBV6-6 - CASSYRTEPNTEAFF TGTGCCAGCAGTTACCGCACAGAACCTAACACTGAAGCTTTCTTT
TRBD2 TRBJ2-2 TRBV6-1 once CASSEVVGLAGGNTGELFF TGTGCCAGCAGTGAAGTCGTGGGACTAGCGGGAGGGAACACCGGGGAGCTGTTTTTT
- TRBJ2-1 TRBV9 - CASSVAAFPWDEQFF TGTGCCAGCAGCGTAGCAGCGTTTCCTTGGGATGAGCAGTTCTTC
- TRBJ1-4 TRBV10-2 - CASSESGYHEKLFF TGCGCCAGCAGTGAGTCCGGTTACCATGAAAAACTGTTTTTT
- TRBJ2-3 TRBV29-1 - CSVDRGTAGRTDTQYF TGCAGCGTTGATCGTGGGACAGCGGGCCGGACAGATACGCAGTATTTT
- TRBJ2-7 TRBV5-1 - CASSLSRDIREQYF TGCGCCAGCAGCCTGTCTCGGGACATTAGGGAGCAGTACTTC
TRBD2 TRBJ2-7 TRBV5-1 - CASSREGSYEQYF TGCGCCAGCAGCAGGGAGGGGTCCTACGAGCAGTACTTC
TRBD2 TRBJ2-7 TRBV2 - CASSGSAGGAAFYEQYF TGTGCCAGCAGTGGTAGCGCGGGGGGGGCAGCTTTCTACGAGCAGTACTTC
- TRBJ2-1 TRBV6-5 - CASEGADLYNEQFF TGTGCCTCCGAGGGTGCGGACCTCTACAATGAGCAGTTCTTC
TRBD2 TRBJ2-5 TRBV6-1 - CASSVWSGTFQETQYF TGTGCCAGCAGTGTTTGGAGCGGGACCTTCCAAGAGACCCAGTACTTC
TRBD1 TRBJ2-3 TRBV30 - CAWSAGGQQYF TGTGCCTGGAGTGCAGGGGGACAGCAGTATTTT
TRBD1 TRBJ2-5 TRBV2 few CASSIGQVETQYF TGTGCCAGCAGTATCGGACAGGTGGAGACCCAGTACTTC
TRBD1 TRBJ1-4 TRBV29-1 - CSARDSNEKLFF TGCAGCGCCCGGGACAGTAATGAAAAACTGTTTTTT
TRBD1 TRBJ2-4 TRBV19 - CASSKDRAKNIQYF TGTGCCAGTAGTAAGGACAGGGCCAAAAACATTCAGTACTTC
- TRBJ2-1 TRBV7-2 once CASSLGLDNEQFF TGTGCCAGCAGCTTAGGACTAGACAATGAGCAGTTCTTC
- TRBJ2-3 TRBV5-5 - CASSLVGAGAPDTQYF TGTGCCAGCAGCTTGGTCGGGGCGGGGGCGCCAGATACGCAGTATTTT
TRBD1 TRBJ2-7 TRBV19 - CASRGTGGIYEQYF TGTGCCAGTAGAGGGACAGGGGGAATCTACGAGCAGTACTTC
TRBD1 TRBJ1-2 TRBV5-1 - CASSPDRGRLNYGYTF TGCGCCAGCAGCCCGGACAGGGGCCGACTAAACTATGGCTACACCTTC
TRBD2 TRBJ2-7 TRBV7-3 - CASSWTSYHEQYF TGTGCCAGCAGCTGGACTAGCTACCACGAGCAGTACTTC
- TRBJ1-1 TRBV5-1 - CASANREGWDTEAFF TGCGCCAGCGCAAACAGGGAAGGGTGGGACACTGAAGCTTTCTTT
- TRBJ1-2 TRBV14 - CASSQDIRDNGYTF TGTGCCAGCAGCCAAGATATCAGGGATAATGGCTACACCTTC
- TRBJ2-2 TRBV5-7 - CASSLCCQLDTGELFF TGTGCCAGCAGCTTGTGCTGTCAGCTAGACACCGGGGAGCTGTTTTTT
TRBD2 TRBJ2-1 TRBV23-1 - CASSHSGGGNEQFF TGCGCCAGCAGTCATAGCGGGGGAGGTAATGAGCAGTTCTTC
- TRBJ2-6 TRBV7-2 - CASSLYESGTGANVLTF TGTGCCAGCAGCTTATATGAGTCGGGTACCGGGGCCAACGTCCTGACTTTC
- TRBJ2-5 TRBV19 - CASSIPGPGWETQYF TGTGCCAGTAGTATCCCGGGGCCGGGTTGGGAGACCCAGTACTTC
- TRBJ2-4 TRBV29-1 - CSVERGDAKNIQYF TGCAGCGTTGAGAGGGGGGACGCCAAAAACATTCAGTACTTC
TRBD2 TRBJ2-7 TRBV7-9 once CASSPEPSGKRTYEQYF TGTGCCAGCAGCCCCGAGCCTAGCGGGAAACGCACCTACGAGCAGTACTTC
TRBD1 TRBJ2-2 TRBV28 - CASSIDRGRTGELFF TGTGCCAGCAGTATCGACAGGGGGCGAACCGGGGAGCTGTTTTTT
- TRBJ2-1 TRBV29-1 once CSARGPGEQFF TGCAGCGCCCGAGGCCCCGGTGAGCAGTTCTTC
TRBD1 TRBJ1-6 TRBV7-8 - CASSNRGRDSPLHF TGTGCCAGCAGTAACAGGGGTCGGGATTCACCCCTCCACTTT